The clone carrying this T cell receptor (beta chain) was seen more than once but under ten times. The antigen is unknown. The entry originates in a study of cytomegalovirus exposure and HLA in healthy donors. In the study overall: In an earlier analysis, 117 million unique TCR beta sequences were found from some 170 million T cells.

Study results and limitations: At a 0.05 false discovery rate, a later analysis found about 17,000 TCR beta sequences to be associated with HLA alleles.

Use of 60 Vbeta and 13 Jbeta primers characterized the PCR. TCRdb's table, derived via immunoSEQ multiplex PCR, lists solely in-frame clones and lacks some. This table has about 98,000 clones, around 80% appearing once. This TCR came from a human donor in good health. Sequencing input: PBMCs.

The DNA of the CDR3 is TGTGCCAGCAGCCAAGAGTTGGGCGCAGGGGGGACTCTGCAAAGGGGAGAGACCCAGTACTTC. Translated: CASSQELGAGGTLQRGETQYF. V is TRBV4-2 and J is TRBJ2-5, with D possibly being TRBD1 (7 bases). The CDR3 loop spans 21 amino acids. The V gene's germline CDR1 is LGHNA and CDR2 YNFKEQ. V was cut by 0 bases and J by 4 bases, with 30 bases left in between.